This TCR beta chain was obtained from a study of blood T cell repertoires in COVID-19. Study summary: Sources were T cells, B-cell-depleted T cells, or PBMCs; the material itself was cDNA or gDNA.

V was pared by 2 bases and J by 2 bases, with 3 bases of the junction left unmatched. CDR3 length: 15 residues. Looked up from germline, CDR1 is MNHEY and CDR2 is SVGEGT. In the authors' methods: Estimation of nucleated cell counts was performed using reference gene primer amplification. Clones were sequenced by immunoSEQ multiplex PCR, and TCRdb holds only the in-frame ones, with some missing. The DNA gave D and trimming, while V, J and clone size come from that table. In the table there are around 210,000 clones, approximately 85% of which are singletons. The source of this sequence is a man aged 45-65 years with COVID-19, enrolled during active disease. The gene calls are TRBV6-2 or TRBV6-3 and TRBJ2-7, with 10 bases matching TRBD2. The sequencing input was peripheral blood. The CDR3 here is CASSYEAGGAYEQYF. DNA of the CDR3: TGTGCCAGCAGTTACGAAGCGGGGGGGGCCTACGAGCAGTACTTC.